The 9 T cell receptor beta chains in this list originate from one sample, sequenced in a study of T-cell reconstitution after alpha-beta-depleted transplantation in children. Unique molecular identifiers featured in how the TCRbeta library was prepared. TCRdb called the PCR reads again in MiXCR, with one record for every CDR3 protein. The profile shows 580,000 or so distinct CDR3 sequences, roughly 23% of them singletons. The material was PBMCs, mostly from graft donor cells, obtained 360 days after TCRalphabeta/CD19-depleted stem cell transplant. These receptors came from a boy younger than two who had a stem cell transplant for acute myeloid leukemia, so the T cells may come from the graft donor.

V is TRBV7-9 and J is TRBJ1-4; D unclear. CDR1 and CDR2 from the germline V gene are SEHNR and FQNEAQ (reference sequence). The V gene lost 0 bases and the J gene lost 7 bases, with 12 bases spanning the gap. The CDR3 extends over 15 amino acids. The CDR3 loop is CASSLAAPSSEKLFF. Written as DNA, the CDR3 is TGTGCCAGCAGCTTAGCGGCGCCTAGTAGTGAAAAACTGTTTTTT.

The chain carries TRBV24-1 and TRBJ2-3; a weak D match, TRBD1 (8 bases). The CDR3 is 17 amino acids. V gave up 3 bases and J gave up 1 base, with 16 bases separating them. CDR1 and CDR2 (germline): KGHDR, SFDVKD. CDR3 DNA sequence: TGTGCCACCAGTGATCCCCAGGGGGCGGGGGGCACAGATACGCAGTATTTT. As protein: CATSDPQGAGGTDTQYF.

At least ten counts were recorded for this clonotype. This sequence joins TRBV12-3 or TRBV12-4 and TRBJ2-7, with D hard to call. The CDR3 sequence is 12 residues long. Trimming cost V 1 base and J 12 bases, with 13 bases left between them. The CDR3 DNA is TGTGCCAGCAGTTTAGAAGGCAGTTCATGGTACGTC. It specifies CASSLEGSSWYV.

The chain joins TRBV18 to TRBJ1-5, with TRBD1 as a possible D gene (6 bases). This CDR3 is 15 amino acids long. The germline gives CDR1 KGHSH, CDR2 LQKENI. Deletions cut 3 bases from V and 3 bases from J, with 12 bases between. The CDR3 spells CASSPADSSNQPQHF. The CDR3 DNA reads TGTGCCAGCTCACCTGCGGACAGCTCCAATCAGCCCCAGCATTTT. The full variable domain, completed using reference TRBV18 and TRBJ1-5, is NAGVMQNPRHLVRRRGQEARLRCSPMKGHSHVYWYRQLPEEGLKFMVYLQKENIIDESGMPKERFSAEFPKEGPSILRIQQVVRGDSAAYFCASSPADSSNQPQHFGDGTRLSIL.

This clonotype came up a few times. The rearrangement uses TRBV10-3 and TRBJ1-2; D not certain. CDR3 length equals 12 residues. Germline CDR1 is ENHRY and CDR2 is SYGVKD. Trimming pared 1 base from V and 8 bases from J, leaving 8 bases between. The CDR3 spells CAISEFGVGYTF. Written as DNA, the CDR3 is TGTGCCATCAGTGAGTTCGGGGTGGGCTACACCTTC.

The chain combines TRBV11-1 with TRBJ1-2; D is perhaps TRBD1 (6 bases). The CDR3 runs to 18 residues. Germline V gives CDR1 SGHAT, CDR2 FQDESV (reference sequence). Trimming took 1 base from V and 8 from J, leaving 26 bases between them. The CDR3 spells CASSLVGDIPLITQGYTF. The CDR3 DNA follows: TGTGCCAGCAGCTTAGTAGGGGACATCCCGCTGATCACCCAAGGCTACACCTTC.

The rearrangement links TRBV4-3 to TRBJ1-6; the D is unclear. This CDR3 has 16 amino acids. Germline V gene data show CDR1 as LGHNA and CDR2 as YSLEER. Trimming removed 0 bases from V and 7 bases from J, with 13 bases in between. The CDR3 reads CASSQDRETRNSPLHF. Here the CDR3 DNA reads TGCGCCAGCAGCCAAGATCGCGAGACACGCAATTCACCCCTCCACTTT.

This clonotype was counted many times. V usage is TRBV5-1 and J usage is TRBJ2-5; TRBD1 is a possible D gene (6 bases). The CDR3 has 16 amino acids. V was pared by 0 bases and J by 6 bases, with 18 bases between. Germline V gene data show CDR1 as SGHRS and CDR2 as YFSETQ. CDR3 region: CASSLAGLDSRKTQYF. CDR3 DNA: TGCGCCAGCAGCTTGGCAGGGTTGGACAGTAGAAAGACCCAGTACTTC.

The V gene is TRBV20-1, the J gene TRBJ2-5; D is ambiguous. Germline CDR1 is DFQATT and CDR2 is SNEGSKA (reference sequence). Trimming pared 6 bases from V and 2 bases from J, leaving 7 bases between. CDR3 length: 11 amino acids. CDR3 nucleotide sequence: TGCAGTGCCGGGTCTCAAGAGACCCAGTACTTC. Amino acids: CSAGSQETQYF.